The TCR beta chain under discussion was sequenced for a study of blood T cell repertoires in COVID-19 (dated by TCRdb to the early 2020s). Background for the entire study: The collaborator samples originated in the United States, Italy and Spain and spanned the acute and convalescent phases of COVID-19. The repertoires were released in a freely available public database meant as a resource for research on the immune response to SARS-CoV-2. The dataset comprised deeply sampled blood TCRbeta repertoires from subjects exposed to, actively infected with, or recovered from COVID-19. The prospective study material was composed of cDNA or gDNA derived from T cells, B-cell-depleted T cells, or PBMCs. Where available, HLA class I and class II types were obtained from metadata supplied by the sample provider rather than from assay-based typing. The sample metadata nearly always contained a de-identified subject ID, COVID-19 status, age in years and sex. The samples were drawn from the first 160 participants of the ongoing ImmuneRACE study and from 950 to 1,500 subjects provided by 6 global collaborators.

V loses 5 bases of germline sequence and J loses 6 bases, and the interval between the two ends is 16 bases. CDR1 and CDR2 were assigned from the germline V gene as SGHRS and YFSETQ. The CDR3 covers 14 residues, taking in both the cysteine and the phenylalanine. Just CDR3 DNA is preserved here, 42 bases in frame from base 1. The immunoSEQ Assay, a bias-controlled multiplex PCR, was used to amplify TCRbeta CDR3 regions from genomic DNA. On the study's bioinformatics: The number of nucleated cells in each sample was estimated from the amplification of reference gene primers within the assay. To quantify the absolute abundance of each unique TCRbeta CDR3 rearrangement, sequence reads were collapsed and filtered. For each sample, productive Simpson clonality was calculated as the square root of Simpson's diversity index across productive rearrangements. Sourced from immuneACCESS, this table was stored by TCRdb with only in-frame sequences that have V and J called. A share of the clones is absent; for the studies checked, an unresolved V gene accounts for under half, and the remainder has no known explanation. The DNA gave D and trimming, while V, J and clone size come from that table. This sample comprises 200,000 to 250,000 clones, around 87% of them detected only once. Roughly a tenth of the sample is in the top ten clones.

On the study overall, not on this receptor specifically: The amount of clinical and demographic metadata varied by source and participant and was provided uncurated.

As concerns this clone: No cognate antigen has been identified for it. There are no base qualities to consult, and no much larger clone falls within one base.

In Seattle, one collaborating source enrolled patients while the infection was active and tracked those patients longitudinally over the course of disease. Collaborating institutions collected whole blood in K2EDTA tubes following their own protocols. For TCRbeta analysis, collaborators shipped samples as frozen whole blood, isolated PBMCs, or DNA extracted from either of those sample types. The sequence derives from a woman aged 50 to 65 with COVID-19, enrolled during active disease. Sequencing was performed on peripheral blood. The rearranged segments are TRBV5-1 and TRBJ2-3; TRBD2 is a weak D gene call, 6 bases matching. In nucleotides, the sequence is TGCGCCAGCAGAATGGGACCCGCGGGGGATACGCAGTATTTT. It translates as CASRMGPAGDTQYF.